The clone carrying this T cell receptor beta chain was seen ten or more times. This record comes from a study of neurological immune-mediated disorders. cDNA synthesis was performed by 5'RACE with 10-nucleotide random UMIs. Each CDR3 protein is one row after TCRdb ran MiXCR on the 5' RACE reads. The sample records roughly 31,000 distinct CDR3 sequences, about 4.5% being singletons. PBMCs numbering 2 million and stored at -80 C yielded the unsorted libraries. The germline V gene has CDR1 SGHTA and CDR2 FQGNSA. The V gene end was trimmed by 1 base and the J gene end by 0 bases; junction bases not matched to a gene: 7. The CDR3 extends over 18 amino acids.

The receptor's source is a young man in good health. The chain uses TRBV7-2 and TRBJ2-2; 8 positions agree with TRBD1. The sample taken for sequencing was PBMCs. Written as DNA, the CDR3 is TGTGCCAGCAGCTTAGGCGTCAGGGGGCCGACGAACACCGGGGAGCTGTTTTTT. Translated: CASSLGVRGPTNTGELFF. Full variable domain (outside the CDR3, taken from reference TRBV7-2 and TRBJ2-2): GAGVSQSPSNKVTEKGKDVELRCDPISGHTALYWYRQSLGQGLEFLIYFQGNSAPDKSGLPSDRFSAERTGGSVSTLTIQRTQQEDSAVYLCASSLGVRGPTNTGELFFGEGSRLTVL.